Each of the 10 T cell receptor beta chains below was sequenced from the same sample in a study of blood T cell repertoires in COVID-19. Generated by immunoSEQ multiplex PCR, the TCRdb table keeps only in-frame clones and is missing some. The data hold a few hundred thousand clones, with approximately 77% observed a single time. Sequences were obtained from peripheral blood. These receptors all stem from a woman younger than 30 with acute or convalescent COVID-19.

This chain joins TRBV6-6 and TRBJ1-1; D not certain. The V gene's germline CDR1 is MNHNY and CDR2 SVGAGI (reference sequence). This CDR3 contains 13 residues. V shed 5 bases and J shed 1 base, with 8 bases lying between them. The CDR3 coding sequence is TGTGCCAGCAGTCCCGGGTCGAACACTGAAGCTTTCTTT. Protein sequence: CASSPGSNTEAFF.

This chain links TRBV5-6 with TRBJ1-1; no reliable D call. Germline V gene data show CDR1 as SGHDT and CDR2 as YYEEEE. This CDR3 is 13 amino acids long. The V and J ends lost 3 bases and 10 bases respectively, with 16 bases between them. The CDR3 bases are TGTGCCAGCAGCTCGCAGGAAGGCCTGGTAGCTTTCTTT. This gives the protein CASSSQEGLVAFF. Supplemented by reference TRBV5-6 and TRBJ1-1, the full variable domain reads DAGVTQSPTHLIKTRGQQVTLRCSPKSGHDTVSWYQQALGQGPQFIFQYYEEEERQRGNFPDRFSGHQFPNYSSELNVNALLLGDSALYLCASSSQEGLVAFFGQGTRLTVV.

This clone was found a few times. The V call is TRBV30, the J call TRBJ2-7; D remains ambiguous. The germline V gene has CDR1 GTSNPN and CDR2 SVGIG (reference sequence). The CDR3 is 12 amino acids. The V end was cut by 3 bases, the J end by 1 base, with 7 bases between. The CDR3, as DNA: TGTGCCTGGAGCCTAATGTCCTACGAGCAGTACTTC. It encodes CAWSLMSYEQYF.

J is TRBJ2-7 and V is TRBV5-8, with TRBD1 matching 7 bases. The V segment lost 3 bases and the J segment 2 bases; nucleotides outside the gene matches: 5. Germline V gives CDR1 SGHTS, CDR2 YDEGEE. The CDR3 runs 14 residues. This chain's CDR3 is CASSSRQGPYEQYF. CDR3 coding DNA: TGTGCCAGCAGCTCCAGACAGGGCCCCTACGAGCAGTACTTC.

The J gene is TRBJ2-3, the V gene TRBV30, with 8 bases aligning to TRBD2. Germline CDR1 reads GTSNPN; CDR2 reads SVGIG (reference sequence). The ends lost 0 bases at V and 0 bases at J; junction bases unmatched: 2. This CDR3 is built from 15 residues. The CDR3: CAWSVLAASTDTQYF. The DNA for the CDR3 is TGTGCCTGGAGTGTACTAGCGGCTAGCACAGATACGCAGTATTTT.

The chain combines TRBV12-3 or TRBV12-4 with TRBJ1-1; D is undetermined. The germline V and J ends were trimmed by 2 bases and 6 bases, with 10 bases remaining between them. The CDR3 has 13 amino acids. The CDR3 protein is CASSLRRVSEAFF. CDR3 in DNA: TGTGCCAGCAGTTTAAGGAGGGTATCTGAAGCTTTCTTT.

The J gene is TRBJ2-6, the V gene TRBV9, with 9 bases aligning to TRBD1. With V trimmed by 5 bases and J by 1 base, 1 base remained unmatched. The CDR3 has 15 residues. The germline gives CDR1 SGDLS, CDR2 YYNGEE. The CDR3 sequence: CASRQGASGANVLTF. For the CDR3, the DNA is TGTGCCAGCAGACAGGGGGCGTCTGGGGCCAACGTCCTGACTTTC. Together with reference TRBV9 and TRBJ2-6, the CDR3 gives the full variable domain: DSGVTQTPKHLITATGQRVTLRCSPRSGDLSVYWYQQSLDQGLQFLIQYYNGEERAKGNILERFSAQQFPDLHSELNLSSLELGDSALYFCASRQGASGANVLTFGAGSRLTVL.

This clone was seen only once. V and J are TRBV21-1 and TRBJ1-2; TRBD1 is taken as the D call from the table, unchecked against the DNA. TRBV21-1 is labeled a pseudogene. This CDR3 spans 15 amino acids. For the CDR3, the DNA is TGTGCCAGCAGCAAAGGCACAGGGGCGTTCTATGGCTACACCTTC. Its translation is CASSKGTGAFYGYTF.

This rearrangement joins TRBV4-1 to TRBJ1-5; 7 bases fit TRBD1. CDR3 length: 18 residues. CDR1 is MGHRA and CDR2 is YSYEKL in the germline V gene. J gave up 10 bases and V 0 bases, and 18 bases lay outside the gene matches. CDR3 sequence (DNA): TGCGCCAGCAGCCAAGATGAGGGGGCGATGGCTGAAATCAGCCCCCAGCATTTT. This sequence encodes CASSQDEGAMAEISPQHF.

The J gene is TRBJ2-5, the V gene TRBV9; 8 bases map to TRBD2. The length of the CDR3 is 15 residues. V gave up 3 bases and J gave up 3 bases; unmatched junction bases: 7. CDR1 and CDR2 from the germline V gene are SGDLS and YYNGEE. The CDR3 spells CASSGEIAGKETQYF. CDR3 nucleotides: TGTGCCAGCAGCGGGGAGATAGCGGGAAAAGAGACCCAGTACTTC.